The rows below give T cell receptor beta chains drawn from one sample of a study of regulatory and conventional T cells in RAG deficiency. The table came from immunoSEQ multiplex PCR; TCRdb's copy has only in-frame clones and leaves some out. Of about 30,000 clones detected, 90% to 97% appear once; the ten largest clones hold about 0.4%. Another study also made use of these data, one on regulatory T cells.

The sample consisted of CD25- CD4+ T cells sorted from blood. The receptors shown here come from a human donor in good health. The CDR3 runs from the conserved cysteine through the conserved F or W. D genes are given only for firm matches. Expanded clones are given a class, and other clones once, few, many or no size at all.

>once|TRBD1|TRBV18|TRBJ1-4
CASSSLDRAANEKLFF
TGTGCCAGCTCATCACTCGACAGGGCGGCTAATGAAAAACTGTTTTTT
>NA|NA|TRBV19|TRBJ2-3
CASSPSPGATDTQYF
TGTGCCAGTAGTCCGTCCCCAGGGGCCACAGATACGCAGTATTTT
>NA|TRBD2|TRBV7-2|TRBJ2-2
CASSLITSGSTGELFF
TGTGCCAGCAGCTTAATCACTAGCGGAAGCACCGGGGAGCTGTTTTTT
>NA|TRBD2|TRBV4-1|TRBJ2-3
CASSLIAGDTDTQYF
TGCGCCAGCAGCCTTATAGCGGGAGACACAGATACGCAGTATTTT
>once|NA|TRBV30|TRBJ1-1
CAWSSRVNTEAFF
TGTGCCTGGAGTTCCAGGGTGAACACTGAAGCTTTCTTT
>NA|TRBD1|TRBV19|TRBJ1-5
CASSNSQGAGNQPQHF
TGTGCCAGTAGTAATTCCCAGGGGGCCGGCAATCAGCCCCAGCATTTT
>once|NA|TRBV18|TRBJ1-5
CASSPGDRGFSNQPQHF
TGTGCCAGCTCACCAGGCGACAGAGGTTTTTCAAATCAGCCCCAGCATTTT
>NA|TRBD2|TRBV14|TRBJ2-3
CASSLQIIGTSADTQYF
TGTGCCAGCAGCCTGCAAATAATCGGGACTAGCGCAGATACGCAGTATTTT
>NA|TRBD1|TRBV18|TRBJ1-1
CASSPLRTGGTVGDTEAFF
TGTGCCAGCTCACCACTCCGGACAGGGGGTACGGTTGGGGACACTGAAGCTTTCTTT
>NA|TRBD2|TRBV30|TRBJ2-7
CAWSRGRGDNEQYF
TGTGCCTGGAGTCGCGGGCGGGGGGATAACGAGCAGTACTTC
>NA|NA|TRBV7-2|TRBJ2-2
CASSLLENTGELFF
TGTGCCAGCAGCTTACTAGAGAACACCGGGGAGCTGTTTTTT
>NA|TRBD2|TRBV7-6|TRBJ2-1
CASSSSAGLAGASSYNEQFF
TGTGCCAGCAGCTCCAGCGCGGGACTAGCGGGGGCCAGCTCCTACAATGAGCAGTTCTTC
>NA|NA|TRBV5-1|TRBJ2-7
CASSFWGDYEQYF
TGCGCCAGCAGCTTTTGGGGGGACTACGAGCAGTACTTC
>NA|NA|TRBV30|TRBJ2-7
CAWSVLNRKYEQYF
TGTGCCTGGAGTGTATTAAACAGGAAATACGAGCAGTACTTC
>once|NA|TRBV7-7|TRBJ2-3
CASSLDYTDTQYF
TGTGCTAGCAGCTTAGATTACACAGATACGCAGTATTTT
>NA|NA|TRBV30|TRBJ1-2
CAWSSGIYGYTF
TGTGCCTGGAGTTCCGGGATATATGGCTACACCTTC
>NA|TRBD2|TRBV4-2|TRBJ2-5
CASSQEWFAAGGQETQYF
TGTGCCAGCAGCCAAGAATGGTTCGCAGCGGGGGGGCAAGAGACCCAGTACTTC
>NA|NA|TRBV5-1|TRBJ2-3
CASSPDRFTDTQYF
TGCGCCAGCAGCCCGGACAGATTCACAGATACGCAGTATTTT
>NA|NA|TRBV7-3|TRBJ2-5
CASSPYSLETQYF
TGTGCCAGCAGTCCCTACTCCCTAGAGACCCAGTACTTC
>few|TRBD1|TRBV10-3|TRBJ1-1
CAISESFSGQGAKTEAFF
TGTGCCATCAGTGAGTCCTTTTCGGGACAGGGGGCGAAAACTGAAGCTTTCTTT
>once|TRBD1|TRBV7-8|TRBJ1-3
CASSLDRDRNTIYF
TGTGCCAGCAGCCTCGACAGGGATCGGAACACCATATATTTT
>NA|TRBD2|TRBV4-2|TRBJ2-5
CASSPRGGTQYF
TGTGCCAGCAGCCCCCGCGGGGGGACCCAGTACTTC
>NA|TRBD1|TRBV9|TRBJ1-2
CASSAQNRGRIYGYTF
TGTGCCAGCAGCGCACAAAACAGGGGGCGCATCTATGGCTACACCTTC
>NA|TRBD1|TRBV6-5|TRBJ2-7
CASSYSTGQGGEQYF
TGTGCCAGCAGTTACTCGACGGGACAGGGAGGCGAGCAGTACTTC
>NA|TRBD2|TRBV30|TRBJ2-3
CAWSVISPGGLTDTQYF
TGTGCCTGGAGTGTAATTAGCCCGGGGGGGCTAACAGATACGCAGTATTTT
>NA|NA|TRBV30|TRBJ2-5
CAWTHGGIVTQYF
TGTGCCTGGACCCACGGGGGTATCGTGACCCAGTACTTC
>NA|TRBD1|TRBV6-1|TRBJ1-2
CASSEGDRRRAYGYTF
TGTGCCAGCAGTGAGGGGGACAGACGACGGGCCTATGGCTACACCTTC
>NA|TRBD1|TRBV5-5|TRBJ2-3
CASSMDTGVLGTDTQYF
TGTGCCAGCAGCATGGACACAGGGGTCCTTGGCACAGATACGCAGTATTTT
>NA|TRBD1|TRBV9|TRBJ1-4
CASSQGQGSEKLFF
TGTGCCAGCAGCCAAGGACAGGGGAGTGAAAAACTGTTTTTT
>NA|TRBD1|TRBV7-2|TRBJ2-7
CASSRDSQYEQYF
TGTGCCAGCAGCCGGGACAGCCAGTACGAGCAGTACTTC
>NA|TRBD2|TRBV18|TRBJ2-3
CASSPPGLAGGGTDTQYF
TGTGCCAGCTCACCCCCGGGACTAGCGGGAGGCGGCACAGATACGCAGTATTTT
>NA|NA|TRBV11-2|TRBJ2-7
CASSLVVGLAGAHYEQYF
TGTGCCAGCAGCTTAGTGGTGGGCCTGGCGGGGGCCCACTACGAGCAGTACTTC
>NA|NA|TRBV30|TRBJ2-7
CAWSRRRSSYEQYF
TGTGCCTGGAGCAGGCGCAGGTCTTCCTACGAGCAGTACTTC